A single sample is the source of the 10 T cell receptor beta chains below, sequenced in a study of shared clonotypes between healthy human individuals. Sequenced by immunoSEQ multiplex PCR; TCRdb stores in-frame clones only, minus some. The table records some 200,000 clones, over 80% of them present only once. What was sequenced was naive CD4+ T cells sorted from blood. Subset denoted: CD45RA+ positively selected. The receptors were sampled from a woman aged 30 to 39 in good health.

The chain has TRBV5-1 and TRBJ1-2; D may be TRBD1 (6 bases). Looked up from germline, CDR1 is SGHRS and CDR2 is YFSETQ. This CDR3 contains 14 residues. V dropped 3 bases and J dropped 8 bases, with 17 bases sitting between them. The CDR3 coding sequence is TGCGCCAGCAGCTCGGGCCAACAGGGTGGCGGCTACACCTTC. Translating it yields CASSSGQQGGGYTF. The full variable domain, in which reference TRBV5-1 and TRBJ1-2 provide the parts outside the CDR3, is KAGVTQTPRYLIKTRGQQVTLSCSPISGHRSVSWYQQTPGQGLQFLFEYFSETQRNKGNFPGRFSGRQFSNSRSEMNVSTLELGDSALYLCASSSGQQGGGYTFGSGTRLTVV.

Points on this clone: A junction end diverges from the germline sequence, so it may reflect a read error. The V call is TRBV28, the J call TRBJ2-7; TRBD1 is a possible D gene (6 bases). Germline CDR1 and CDR2: MDHEN and SYDVKM. CDR3 length: 12 residues. CDR3 amino acids: CRGGEEVYEQYF. The DNA of the CDR3 is TGCCGTGGGGGCGAGGAAGTCTACGAGCAGTACTTC.

J is TRBJ2-2 and V is TRBV7-9; D is unclear. This CDR3 comprises 14 residues. In germline, CDR1 is SEHNR, CDR2 FQNEAQ (reference sequence). The V gene lost 4 bases and the J gene lost 0 bases, with 6 bases spanning the gap. The CDR3 DNA is TGTGCCAGCAGCTCAAGAGCGAACACCGGGGAGCTGTTTTTT. This translates into CASSSRANTGELFF.

The chain couples TRBV18 to TRBJ1-4, with no clear D. Germline V gene sequence: CDR1 KGHSH, CDR2 LQKENI. V lost 1 base and J 8 bases, leaving 17 bases between the germline ends. The length of the CDR3 is 16 residues. CDR3 DNA sequence: TGTGCCAGCTCACCACGCGGAACAAGGATGGGGGAAAAACTGTTTTTT. It is translated as CASSPRGTRMGEKLFF.

The rearrangement uses TRBV5-1 and TRBJ2-2; 7 bases map to TRBD1. This CDR3 has 15 residues. Unmatched junction bases numbered 11, after V lost 10 bases and J lost 2 bases. Germline assignment: CDR1 SGHRS and CDR2 YFSETQ. In DNA form, the CDR3 reads TGCGCCTCATTTAGAGGGGGCGGAAACACCGGGGAGCTGTTTTTT. This encodes CASFRGGGNTGELFF.

The CDR3 bases are TGTGCCAGCAGTGTGGACAGGGACTATGGCTACACCTTC. Amino acid sequence: CASSVDRDYGYTF. The gene calls are TRBV28 and TRBJ1-2, with TRBD1 identical over 8 bases. The germline V gene encodes CDR1 MDHEN and CDR2 SYDVKM. The V and J ends lost 5 bases and 3 bases, in that order; junction bases with no gene match: 2. This CDR3 comprises 13 residues.

V usage is TRBV6-1 and J usage is TRBJ1-5; D is ambiguous. V lost 5 bases, J lost 0 bases, and 5 bases lay in between. Germline-derived CDR1 and CDR2 are MNHNS and SASEGT. The CDR3 covers 13 residues. CDR3 in DNA: TGTGCCAGCAGTACTGTTAGCAATCAGCCCCAGCATTTT. Translation: CASSTVSNQPQHF.

V usage is TRBV6-6 and J usage is TRBJ2-7; weak D call: TRBD2 (6 bases). The CDR3 totals 15 residues. V was trimmed by 8 bases and J by 0 bases, leaving 17 bases between them. Germline-derived CDR1 and CDR2 are MNHNY and SVGAGI (reference sequence). The CDR3 protein is CASSIAAGTSYEQYF. As DNA, the CDR3 is TGTGCCAGCTCAATAGCGGCGGGGACCTCCTACGAGCAGTACTTC.

The chain links TRBV6-5 to TRBJ2-5, with a tentative D call TRBD2 (6 bases). The CDR3 length is 14 residues. Per germline, CDR1 MNHEY and CDR2 SVGAGI. Trimming left V 0 bases short and J 5 bases short, with 10 bases between. The CDR3 reads CASSYSGRSETQYF. CDR3 DNA sequence: TGTGCCAGCAGTTACTCCGGGAGAAGTGAGACCCAGTACTTC.

The J gene is TRBJ2-5, the V gene TRBV4-1; 8 nucleotides agree with TRBD2. The V segment lost 5 bases and the J segment 5 bases; nucleotides outside the gene matches: 16. CDR3 length equals 17 residues. Germline CDR1 MGHRA, CDR2 YSYEKL. DNA for the CDR3: TGCGCCAGCAGCAGACCCGGGGCAGCGGGAGCGAAGGAGACCCAGTACTTC. Protein sequence: CASSRPGAAGAKETQYF.